A single sample gave rise to the 9 T cell receptor beta chains below, sequenced in a study of shared clonotypes between healthy human individuals. TCRdb keeps only in-frame clones here, not all; method: immunoSEQ multiplex PCR. The sample has over 1.5 million clones, about 98% seen once; the top ten hold around 0.47%. The sequenced sample was naive CD4+ T cells sorted from blood. Stated subset: CD45RA+ positively selected. The source is a man younger than 45 in good health.

The chain joins TRBV9 to TRBJ1-1; 8 nucleotides line up with TRBD1. Trimming cost V 3 bases and J 6 bases; bases outside gene matches: 4. The CDR3 contains 13 residues. The germline CDR1 and CDR2 sequences are SGDLS and YYNGEE. The chain's CDR3 is CASSAGQGSEAFF. CDR3 nucleotide sequence: TGTGCCAGCAGCGCCGGACAGGGTTCTGAAGCTTTCTTT.

With regard to this clone: Within the sample, other DNA sequences also encode this same CDR3. The chain recombines TRBV28 with TRBJ2-1; 7 bases map to TRBD1. This CDR3 region has 13 residues. Germline V gives CDR1 MDHEN, CDR2 SYDVKM. V lost 3 bases and J lost 4; bases outside the gene matches: 0. In DNA form, the CDR3 reads TGTGCCAGCAGTTTGGACAGGTACAATGAGCAGTTCTTC. Translating gives CASSLDRYNEQFF.

V is TRBV2 and J is TRBJ1-1, with D possibly being TRBD1 (6 bases). The CDR3 consists of 16 residues. V was cut by 0 bases and J by 14 bases, with 25 bases left in between. The V gene's germline CDR1 is SNHLY and CDR2 FYNNEI. The CDR3 DNA reads as TGTGCCAGCAGTGAAGCAGGGGGAGGGCCCCGATTCCCGACCTTCTTT. Translated, it gives CASSEAGGGPRFPTFF.

The rearrangement joins TRBV4-3 to TRBJ1-2, with 10 nucleotides matching TRBD1. The CDR3 extends over 14 amino acids. Germline CDR1 is LGHNA and CDR2 is YSLEER. V was pared by 1 base and J by 9 bases, with 5 bases of the junction left unmatched. CDR3 sequence reads: CASSQGTGGMSYTF. The CDR3 nucleotides are TGCGCCAGCAGCCAAGGGACAGGGGGTATGAGCTACACCTTC.

V is TRBV28 and J is TRBJ2-2, with TRBD1 identical over 7 bases. Germline V gene sequence: CDR1 MDHEN, CDR2 SYDVKM. Trimming took 6 bases from V and 8 from J; bases not matched to a gene: 6. This CDR3 has 13 amino acids. Written as DNA, the CDR3 is TGTGCCAGCAGAACAGGGGCGGTTGGGGAGCTGTTTTTT. It specifies CASRTGAVGELFF.

The J gene is TRBJ2-7, the V gene TRBV10-2; 11 bases map to TRBD2. The CDR3 loop spans 16 amino acids. Germline CDR1 reads WSHSY; CDR2 reads SAAADI. V was clipped by 6 bases and J by 0 bases; unmatched bases: 7. In nucleotides, the CDR3 is TGCGCCAGCAGCCGTGTAACTAGCGGGAGCTCCTACGAGCAGTACTTC. It yields the protein CASSRVTSGSSYEQYF.

Points on this clone: The sample holds other DNA sequences that translate to the same CDR3. The gene calls are TRBV7-9 and TRBJ2-7, with D uncertain. The CDR3 totals 13 residues. CDR1 and CDR2 from the germline V gene are SEHNR and FQNEAQ (reference sequence). With 0 bases removed from V and 1 base from J, the gap between germline ends came to 4 bases. This CDR3 is CASSLAGSYEQYF. The CDR3 coding sequence is TGTGCCAGCAGCTTAGCAGGTTCCTACGAGCAGTACTTC.

The V gene is TRBV9, the J gene TRBJ2-1; D might be TRBD2 (6 bases). V shed 5 bases and J shed 1 base, with 16 bases lying between them. Germline V CDR1 and CDR2: SGDLS, YYNGEE. CDR3 size: 16 residues. The CDR3 here is CASSFITGTSYNEQFF. The CDR3 DNA reads as TGTGCCAGCAGTTTTATCACCGGGACTTCCTACAATGAGCAGTTCTTC.

This sequence joins TRBV10-3 and TRBJ1-1; no definite D call. The CDR3 loop spans 15 amino acids. The germline V gene encodes CDR1 ENHRY and CDR2 SYGVKD. Trimming removed 10 bases from V and 5 bases from J, with 23 bases in between. CDR3 residues: CASATTGGVGTEAFF. The DNA for the CDR3 is TGTGCCAGCGCCACCACCGGTGGAGTTGGGACTGAAGCTTTCTTT.